Below are 31 T cell receptor beta chains sequenced from a single sample in a study of blood T cell repertoires in COVID-19. Generated by immunoSEQ multiplex PCR, the TCRdb table keeps only in-frame clones and is missing some. The table includes 55,000 to 90,000 clones, more than 75% detected once. Sequences were obtained from peripheral blood. The receptors were gathered from a human donor in a cohort sampled during active COVID-19.

The V call is TRBV11-2, the J call TRBJ2-2, with TRBD1 identical over 12 bases. V was pared by 5 bases and J by 2 bases, with 3 bases of the junction left unmatched. Per the germline V gene, CDR1 is SGHAT and CDR2 is FQNNGV. The CDR3 loop spans 16 amino acids. In DNA form, the CDR3 reads TGTGCCAGCAGCCGCGGGACAGGGGGCAACACCGGGGAGCTGTTTTTT. Amino acid sequence: CASSRGTGGNTGELFF.

The rearrangement joins TRBV5-3 to TRBJ1-5; maybe TRBD1 (5 bases). TRBV5-3 qualifies as an ORF whose function is uncertain. V was shortened by 1 base and J by 1 base, with 9 bases between the two germline ends. There are 15 residues in the CDR3. CDR3 bases: TGTGCCAGAAGCTTGTGTGGGGGGAGCAATCAGCCCCAGCATTTT. Its translation: CARSLCGGSNQPQHF.

This chain uses TRBV29-1 with TRBJ2-3, with 10 bases matching TRBD1. Germline values: CDR1 SQVTM, CDR2 ANQGSEA. The CDR3 has 14 amino acids. V was clipped by 8 bases and J by 2 bases; unmatched bases: 7. CDR3 sequence reads: CSPTDRGATDTQYF. CDR3 coding DNA: TGCAGCCCGACGGACAGGGGGGCCACAGATACGCAGTATTTT.

This chain connects TRBV3-1 (or the pseudogene TRBV3-2) to TRBJ2-1; no clear D gene. V was clipped by 3 bases and J by 8 bases, with 8 bases between them. From germline, CDR1 is LGHDT and CDR2 YNNKEL (reference sequence). CDR3 length: 12 amino acids. CDR3 DNA sequence: TGTGCCAGCAGCCAGATAGCATATGAGCAGTTCTTC. It encodes CASSQIAYEQFF.

The rearrangement links TRBV7-9 to TRBJ2-2; 10 positions match TRBD1. V was clipped by 8 bases and J by 2 bases; unmatched bases: 2. Per the germline V gene, CDR1 is SEHNR and CDR2 is FQNEAQ (reference sequence). The CDR3 is 14 amino acids. The CDR3 nucleotides are TGTGCCAGCCAGACAGGGGGCAACACCGGGGAGCTGTTTTTT. Protein: CASQTGGNTGELFF.

CDR3 in DNA: TGTGCCAGTAGTATAGCATCAGGGCCGGGCTATGGCTACACCTTC. Amino acids: CASSIASGPGYGYTF. The V gene is TRBV19, the J gene TRBJ1-2; TRBD1 might be the D (5 bases). The CDR3 spans 15 residues. CDR1 and CDR2 (germline): LNHDA, SQIVND (reference sequence). The V gene lost 1 base and the J gene lost 4 bases, with 13 bases spanning the gap.

The rearrangement joins TRBV6-5 to TRBJ2-7; 8 bases are shared with TRBD2. The CDR3 consists of 13 residues. The V gene's germline CDR1 is MNHEY and CDR2 SVGAGI. V shed 7 bases, J shed 3 bases, and the junction held 5 bases outside the gene matches. The CDR3 sequence is CASKSGRVYEQYF. The CDR3 DNA is TGTGCCAGCAAAAGCGGGAGAGTCTACGAGCAGTACTTC.

The genes are TRBV2 and TRBJ2-5, with D perhaps TRBD1 (6 bases). Germline-derived CDR1 and CDR2 are SNHLY and FYNNEI. The CDR3 runs to 10 residues. In DNA, the CDR3 is TGTGGTGGGGGCGGGGAGACCCAGTACTTC. As protein: CGGGGETQYF.

The chain links TRBV10-3 to TRBJ1-1; 7 bases map to TRBD1. Germline V gives CDR1 ENHRY, CDR2 SYGVKD. The trim removed 6 bases at V and 5 bases at J, leaving 3 bases unmatched. The CDR3 is 12 amino acids. The CDR3 nucleotides read TGTGCCATCAGGCAGGGGGAAACTGAAGCTTTCTTT. It is translated as CAIRQGETEAFF.

This sequence joins TRBV9 and TRBJ2-2; D perhaps matches TRBD1 (5 bases). Trimming stripped 5 bases from V and 1 base from J, with 15 bases between. Per the germline V gene, CDR1 is SGDLS and CDR2 is YYNGEE. This CDR3 is built from 16 residues. CDR3 DNA: TGTGCCAGCAGTCCAAAGGGGCTGGTGAACACCGGGGAGCTGTTTTTT. It specifies CASSPKGLVNTGELFF.

The genes are TRBV5-1 and TRBJ2-7; D not resolved. The CDR3 is 13 amino acids. Germline lookup yields CDR1 SGHRS and CDR2 YFSETQ. Trimming removed 0 bases at V and 2 bases at J, with 6 bases between. The CDR3 protein is CASSLGGTYEQYF. DNA of the CDR3: TGCGCCAGCAGCTTGGGTGGCACCTACGAGCAGTACTTC.

This rearrangement joins TRBV7-2 to TRBJ1-3, with 7 bases lining up with TRBD1. Germline-derived CDR1 and CDR2 are SGHTA and FQGNSA. The CDR3 sequence is 16 residues long. V lost 2 bases and J lost 0; bases outside the gene matches: 4. CDR3 coding DNA: TGTGCCAGCAGCTTACAGGGGGGATACTCTGGAAACACCATATATTTT. Its protein product is CASSLQGGYSGNTIYF.

As for this clone: Germline is not matched at one junction end, which may reflect a read error. This sequence joins TRBV7-7 and TRBJ2-3, with 12 bases aligning to TRBD1. CDR1 SSHAT and CDR2 FNYEAQ come from the germline V gene (reference sequence). The CDR3 length is 16 residues. In DNA, the CDR3 is TGTGCTAGCAGCCTAGGGGGACAGGGGGCTGGAGATACGCAGTATTTT. Translation gives CASSLGGQGAGDTQYF.

Here the CDR3 DNA reads TGTGCCTGGACCGCCGGGACTAAGAGCTCCTACAATGAGCAGTTCTTC. Translated, it gives CAWTAGTKSSYNEQFF. V and J are TRBV30 and TRBJ2-1; 7 positions match TRBD2. CDR1 GTSNPN and CDR2 SVGIG come from the germline V gene (reference sequence). This CDR3 is 16 amino acids long. The V gene end was trimmed by 4 bases and the J gene end by 0 bases; junction bases not matched to a gene: 9. Variable domain in full (rest from reference TRBV30 and TRBJ2-1): SQTIHQWPATLVQPVGSPLSLECTVEGTSNPNLYWYRQAAGRGLQLLFYSVGIGQISSEVPQNLSASRPQDRQFILSSKKLLLSDSGFYLCAWTAGTKSSYNEQFFGPGTRLTVL.

The gene calls are TRBV28 and TRBJ1-1; TRBD1 might be the D (6 bases). Germline CDR1 is MDHEN and CDR2 is SYDVKM. V lost 5 bases, J lost 2 bases, and 9 bases lay in between. This CDR3 comprises 13 residues. The CDR3 region is CASSRRGNTEAFF. The CDR3 DNA follows: TGTGCCAGCAGTCGCAGGGGAAACACTGAAGCTTTCTTT.

The chain couples TRBV11-2 to TRBJ2-3; 8 bases are shared with TRBD2. J was trimmed by 5 bases and V by 6 bases; bases with no gene match: 16. This CDR3 region has 17 residues. CDR1 and CDR2 (germline): SGHAT, FQNNGV. CDR3 sequence reads: CASSRRQLAETGDTQYF. The DNA of the CDR3 is TGTGCCAGCAGTCGACGCCAACTAGCGGAGACAGGAGATACGCAGTATTTT.

The chain combines TRBV15 with TRBJ1-4, with 7 bases matching TRBD1. This CDR3 is 14 amino acids long. The V and J ends lost 2 bases and 5 bases, in that order; junction bases with no gene match: 2. Germline assignment: CDR1 LNHNV and CDR2 YYDKDF (reference sequence). The CDR3 is CATSRQGENEKLFF. The CDR3, as DNA: TGTGCCACCAGCAGACAGGGGGAAAATGAAAAACTGTTTTTT.

This clone has only a few counts. V gene TRBV27 combines with J gene TRBJ1-5; D gene unclear. Between the trimmed V and J ends, which lost 0 bases and 4 bases, there was a span of 4 bases. Looked up from germline, CDR1 is MNHEY and CDR2 is SMNVEV (reference sequence). The CDR3 contains 13 residues. CDR3 sequence (DNA): TGTGCCAGCAGTTTATCCGTGAATCAGCCCCAGCATTTT. Amino acid sequence: CASSLSVNQPQHF.

The chain combines TRBV14 with TRBJ2-7; TRBD1 aligns across 7 bases. Trimming took 3 bases from V and 3 from J; bases not matched to a gene: 2. The CDR3 length is 13 residues. CDR1 and CDR2 (germline): SGHDN, FVKESK. CDR3 residues: CASSHWDSYEQYV. The DNA of the CDR3 is TGTGCCAGCAGCCATTGGGACAGCTACGAGCAGTACGTC.

The V and J genes are TRBV19 and TRBJ1-1; 9 nucleotides line up with TRBD1. This CDR3 contains 15 residues. Germline lookup yields CDR1 LNHDA and CDR2 SQIVND (reference sequence). The ends lost 6 bases at V and 2 bases at J; junction bases unmatched: 7. This CDR3 is CASRMGQGVNTEAFF. In nucleotides, the CDR3 is TGTGCCAGTAGGATGGGACAGGGAGTTAACACTGAAGCTTTCTTT.

The chain combines TRBV25-1 with TRBJ2-1; the match to TRBD2 covers 10 bases. Losses at the gene ends were 4 bases for V and 6 bases for J; bases not matched to a gene: 6. The CDR3 extends over 15 amino acids. The germline V gene has CDR1 MGHDK and CDR2 SYGVNS. In DNA form, the CDR3 reads TGTGCCAGCAGTGGAAGCGGGAGGGCCGGCAATGAGCAGTTCTTC. This codes for CASSGSGRAGNEQFF.

The chain has TRBV18 and TRBJ1-5; 7 bases are a match to TRBD1. The CDR3 is 17 amino acids. Germline CDR1 and CDR2: KGHSH and LQKENI. Unmatched junction bases numbered 12, after V lost 3 bases and J lost 4 bases. The CDR3 loop is CASSPEAPGQKNQPQHF. CDR3 bases: TGTGCCAGCTCACCGGAAGCTCCGGGACAGAAAAATCAGCCCCAGCATTTT.

The chain couples TRBV29-1 to TRBJ1-1; 8 bases match TRBD1. V lost 6 bases to trimming and J lost 5 bases; unmatched junction nucleotides: 5. The germline CDR1 and CDR2 sequences are SQVTM and ANQGSEA. This CDR3 contains 12 residues. The CDR3 bases are TGCAGCGTCAGGACAGGGTGGACTGAAGCTTTCTTT. Amino acids: CSVRTGWTEAFF.

This clone was observed a few times. V is TRBV18 and J is TRBJ2-1; a weak D match, TRBD2 (6 bases). The CDR3 runs 16 residues. In germline, CDR1 is KGHSH, CDR2 LQKENI. Trimming stripped 7 bases from V and 0 bases from J, with 16 bases between. CDR3 DNA: TGTGCCAGCTATATTACGGAGGGACGCTCCTACAATGAGCAGTTCTTC. It is translated as CASYITEGRSYNEQFF.

The rearrangement uses TRBV6-6 and TRBJ2-3; possibly TRBD1 for D (6 bases). Per the germline V gene, CDR1 is MNHNY and CDR2 is SVGAGI (reference sequence). The CDR3 is 19 residues long. V was pared by 5 bases and J by 0 bases, with 24 bases between. The CDR3 DNA is TGTGCCAGCAGTCTCCCCTTCCTCCAAGGGGGACCTAGCACAGATACGCAGTATTTT. Encoded protein: CASSLPFLQGGPSTDTQYF.

The chain carries TRBV11-2 and TRBJ1-6, with D unclear. The CDR3 is 16 residues long. V was shortened by 4 bases and J by 0 bases, with 10 bases between the two germline ends. The germline V gene has CDR1 SGHAT and CDR2 FQNNGV. The chain's CDR3 is CASSSLQSSYNSPLHF. The DNA of the CDR3 is TGTGCCAGCAGCTCTCTACAGAGCTCCTATAATTCACCCCTCCACTTT.

The chain combines TRBV3-1 (or the pseudogene TRBV3-2) with TRBJ2-1; 12 positions match TRBD2. The CDR3 contains 15 residues. Germline CDR1 LGHDT, CDR2 YNNKEL (reference sequence). V lost 4 bases, J lost 6 bases, and 4 bases stayed unmatched. CDR3 coding DNA: TGTGCCAGCAGCCCTCGGACTAGCGGGACCAATGAGCAGTTCTTC. Residues: CASSPRTSGTNEQFF.

V and J are TRBV6-5 and TRBJ1-2, with 9 positions matching TRBD1. Germline trimming cut 2 bases from V and 4 bases from J; bases unmatched to any gene: 8. Looked up from germline, CDR1 is MNHEY and CDR2 is SVGAGI. This CDR3 has 16 amino acids. This chain's CDR3 is CASSYARTGGGYGYTF. The CDR3 DNA sequence: TGTGCCAGCAGTTACGCCAGAACAGGGGGCGGCTATGGCTACACCTTC.

The chain is built from TRBV3-1 (or the pseudogene TRBV3-2) and TRBJ2-3; maybe TRBD1 (5 bases). Germline CDR1 LGHDT, CDR2 YNNKEL (reference sequence). V was shortened by 3 bases and J by 2 bases, with 9 bases between the two germline ends. This CDR3 contains 14 residues. The CDR3 bases are TGTGCCAGCAGCCACCGAGGACACACAGATACGCAGTATTTT. The encoded protein is CASSHRGHTDTQYF.

The J gene is TRBJ2-1, the V gene TRBV18, with 13 bases identical to TRBD2. V was clipped by 1 base and J by 7 bases; unmatched bases: 10. CDR3 length: 18 amino acids. CDR1 is KGHSH, CDR2 LQKENI, per germline. The chain's CDR3 is CASSPRYRTSGSENEQFF. The CDR3 DNA reads TGTGCCAGCTCACCACGTTACCGGACTAGCGGGAGCGAGAATGAGCAGTTCTTC.

The V gene is TRBV25-1, the J gene TRBJ1-1; 8 bases align to TRBD1. The CDR3 has 15 amino acids. The junction had 10 bases not matched to a gene; V was cut back by 6 bases and J by 4 bases. Germline lookup yields CDR1 MGHDK and CDR2 SYGVNS. Here the CDR3 DNA reads TGTGCCAGCAGAGAGACAGGGACAGGTTCCACTGAAGCTTTCTTT. Amino acid sequence: CASRETGTGSTEAFF.